This TCR beta chain was sequenced for a study of cytomegalovirus exposure and HLA in healthy donors. The PCR was carried out with 60 Vbeta primers and 13 Jbeta primers. Only in-frame clones appear in the TCRdb table, and some are missing; sequencing was by immunoSEQ multiplex PCR. In the table there are about 150,000 clones, 70% to 90% of which are singletons. The CDR3 loop spans 13 amino acids. V lost 1 base, J lost 4 bases, and 7 bases lay in between. Germline V gene sequence: CDR1 SNHLY, CDR2 FYNNEI. The chain uses TRBV2 and TRBJ1-1; D call uncertain. The sample was PBMCs. This TCR came from a woman between 18 and 29 years old in good health and CMV-seronegative. The CDR3 region is CASSEGGVTEAFF. The CDR3 DNA follows: TGTGCCAGCAGTGAAGGGGGAGTCACTGAAGCTTTCTTT.